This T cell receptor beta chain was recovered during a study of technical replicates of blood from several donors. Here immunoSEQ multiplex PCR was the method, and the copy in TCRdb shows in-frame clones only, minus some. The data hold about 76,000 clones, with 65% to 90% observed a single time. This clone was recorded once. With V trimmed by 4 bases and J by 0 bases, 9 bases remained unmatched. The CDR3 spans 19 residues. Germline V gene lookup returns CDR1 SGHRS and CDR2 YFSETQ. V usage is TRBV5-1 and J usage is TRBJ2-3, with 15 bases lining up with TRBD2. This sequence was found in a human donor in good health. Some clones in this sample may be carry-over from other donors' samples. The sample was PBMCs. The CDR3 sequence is CASSQRTSGRAVSTDTQYF. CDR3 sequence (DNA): TGCGCCAGCAGCCAGCGGACTAGCGGGAGGGCTGTGAGCACAGATACGCAGTATTTT.